The present entry profiles one TCR beta chain with its context. Its antigen is not known. Germline V gene lookup returns CDR1 GTSNPN and CDR2 SVGIG (reference sequence). The CDR3 is 12 amino acids. Data came from immunoSEQ multiplex PCR; TCRdb stores just in-frame clones and leaves some out. The table has around 100,000 clones, 80% to 90% seen once; the top ten hold less than 7.5%. The time point here: blood 4 weeks post-SBRT, at nephrectomy. Sample treatment: 15 Gy SBRT to primary tumor, nephrectomy 4 weeks later. After SBRT, blood was collected at 2 and 4 weeks, plus baseline. The patient's renal cell carcinoma had clear cell pathology. The sample belongs to a study of radiation and T cells in renal cell carcinoma. Notes on the study in general: Baseline intratumoral clonotype presence is unknown without pretreatment biopsies. In blood, top tumor clones expanded by 2 weeks, shrinking by 4.

Sequencing used blood, obtained from a patient whose treatment included radiotherapy and nephrectomy. The TCR originated in a man in his sixties with renal cell carcinoma. The genes are TRBV30 and TRBJ2-5; TRBD2 agrees at 9 bases. Judging by the DNA end, TRBJ2-7 fits better; the J call may be wrong. This CDR3 is CAWTSGISEQYF. CDR3 nucleotides: TGTGCCTGGACTAGCGGGATATCCGAGCAGTACTTC.